Sequencing of this TCR beta chain was carried out in a study of cytomegalovirus exposure and HLA in healthy donors. In regard to this clone: Its antigen is as yet unknown.

CDR3 length equals 13 residues. Trimming removed 6 bases at V and 3 bases at J, with 11 bases between. Germline CDR1 and CDR2: SNHLY and FYNNEI. The primer mix had 60 Vbeta and 13 Jbeta primers. Profiling relied on immunoSEQ multiplex PCR, and the TCRdb table lists in-frame clones only, not all of them. The sample has around 160,000 clones, roughly 79% seen once. Study-level results: TCR beta chain V- and J-gene trimming was linked, in a later analysis, to a missense variant in DCLRE1C.

This clonotype originated in a woman between 35 and 50 years old in good health and CMV-seropositive. Sequencing input: PBMCs. The chain recombines TRBV2 with TRBJ1-2; D remains ambiguous. The DNA of the CDR3 is TGTGCCAGCAGGGTAGTCACGCACTATGGCTACACCTTC. As protein: CASRVVTHYGYTF.